These T cell receptor beta chains were read from a single sample in a study of blood T cell repertoires in COVID-19. Produced via immunoSEQ multiplex PCR; TCRdb's table is partial and in-frame only. The data show roughly 140,000 clones, with approximately 84% seen just once and 8.8% held by the top ten. Sequencing was carried out using peripheral blood. The receptors were sampled from a woman at least 80 years old in a cohort sampled during active or convalescent COVID-19. Each CDR3 is given with its conserved first and last residue. Each record gives: V gene, J gene, D gene, CDR3 length, clone size, CDR3 protein, CDR3 DNA. The D gene is left open where the match is weak. Clone size is not always given. Where it is, it says once, few, many or a class for expanded clones.

v_gene: TRBV7-2
j_gene: TRBJ2-5
d_gene: NA
len: 16
abundance: few
CDR3aa: CASSLVRRRGQETQYF
CDR3nt: TGTGCCAGCAGCTTAGTTAGACGCCGGGGTCAAGAGACCCAGTACTTC

v_gene: TRBV28
j_gene: TRBJ1-2
d_gene: NA
len: 15
abundance: NA
CDR3aa: CASSLPTAIPNGYTF
CDR3nt: TGTGCCAGCAGTTTACCGACAGCCATACCCAATGGCTACACCTTC

v_gene: TRBV28
j_gene: TRBJ1-6
d_gene: NA
len: 16
abundance: few
CDR3aa: CASSGNQRSYNSPLHF
CDR3nt: TGTGCCAGCAGCGGGAATCAGAGGTCCTATAATTCACCCCTCCACTTT

v_gene: TRBV7-7
j_gene: TRBJ2-2
d_gene: NA
len: 13
abundance: few
CDR3aa: CASSFDYTGELFF
CDR3nt: TGTGCCAGCAGCTTTGACTACACCGGGGAGCTGTTTTTT

v_gene: TRBV6-5
j_gene: TRBJ2-1
d_gene: NA
len: 15
abundance: NA
CDR3aa: CASRRLDASYNEQFF
CDR3nt: TGTGCCAGCAGACGTCTAGACGCGTCGTACAATGAGCAGTTCTTC

v_gene: TRBV2
j_gene: TRBJ2-7
d_gene: NA
len: 14
abundance: NA
CDR3aa: CASRDGRTVREQYF
CDR3nt: TGTGCCAGCAGAGACGGGAGAACGGTCCGCGAGCAGTACTTC

v_gene: TRBV5-4
j_gene: TRBJ2-5
d_gene: TRBD2
len: 16
abundance: NA
CDR3aa: CASSWGSGGARETQYF
CDR3nt: TGTGCCAGCAGCTGGGGAAGCGGGGGGGCTAGGGAGACCCAGTACTTC

v_gene: TRBV7-2
j_gene: TRBJ2-3
d_gene: TRBD2
len: 16
abundance: NA
CDR3aa: CASSLALAGGQDTQYF
CDR3nt: TGTGCCAGCAGCTTAGCACTAGCGGGGGGGCAAGATACGCAGTATTTT

v_gene: TRBV5-1
j_gene: TRBJ2-5
d_gene: TRBD1
len: 15
abundance: NA
CDR3aa: CASSEGQGLGETQYF
CDR3nt: TGCGCCAGCAGCGAGGGACAGGGGTTAGGAGAGACCCAGTACTTC

v_gene: TRBV3-1/TRBV3-2
j_gene: TRBJ2-5
d_gene: TRBD2
len: 17
abundance: NA
CDR3aa: CASSQVALAGVGETQYF
CDR3nt: TGTGCCAGCAGCCAAGTCGCTCTAGCGGGGGTTGGGGAGACCCAGTACTTC

v_gene: TRBV11-3
j_gene: TRBJ2-1
d_gene: NA
len: 13
abundance: NA
CDR3aa: CASSLSGLNEQFF
CDR3nt: TGTGCCAGCAGTCTTAGCGGCCTAAATGAGCAGTTCTTC

v_gene: TRBV7-3
j_gene: TRBJ1-5
d_gene: NA
len: 13
abundance: NA
CDR3aa: CASSLGEGQPQHF
CDR3nt: TGTGCCAGCAGCTTAGGGGAGGGTCAGCCCCAGCATTTT

v_gene: TRBV30
j_gene: TRBJ1-1
d_gene: NA
len: 14
abundance: NA
CDR3aa: CAWNKGRGQFEAFF
CDR3nt: TGTGCCTGGAACAAGGGCAGGGGCCAATTTGAAGCTTTCTTT

v_gene: TRBV5-1
j_gene: TRBJ1-1
d_gene: TRBD1
len: 14
abundance: NA
CDR3aa: CASSVDRVGTEAFF
CDR3nt: TGCGCCAGCAGCGTCGACAGGGTCGGGACTGAAGCTTTCTTT

v_gene: TRBV13
j_gene: TRBJ2-3
d_gene: TRBD2
len: 14
abundance: NA
CDR3aa: CASSLRGGRGTQYF
CDR3nt: TGTGCCAGCAGTCTGCGGGGGGGCCGAGGTACGCAGTATTTT

v_gene: TRBV27
j_gene: TRBJ1-4
d_gene: NA
len: 14
abundance: NA
CDR3aa: CASSLGGWVEKLFF
CDR3nt: TGTGCCAGCAGTTTGGGGGGGTGGGTTGAAAAACTGTTTTTT

v_gene: TRBV14
j_gene: TRBJ1-6
d_gene: NA
len: 15
abundance: NA
CDR3aa: CASSQVGGYASPLHF
CDR3nt: TGTGCCAGCAGCCAAGTGGGAGGTTACGCTTCACCCCTCCACTTT

v_gene: TRBV19
j_gene: TRBJ2-1
d_gene: TRBD2
len: 13
abundance: NA
CDR3aa: CASRLAGGNEQFF
CDR3nt: TGTGCCAGCAGACTAGCGGGAGGTAATGAGCAGTTCTTC

v_gene: TRBV6-4
j_gene: TRBJ2-3
d_gene: NA
len: 14
abundance: NA
CDR3aa: CASSKGGGTDTQYF
CDR3nt: TGTGCCAGCTCCAAGGGAGGAGGCACAGATACGCAGTATTTT

v_gene: TRBV2
j_gene: TRBJ2-4
d_gene: NA
len: 16
abundance: NA
CDR3aa: CASRHHYGGIKNIQYF
CDR3nt: TGTGCCAGCAGACACCATTATGGCGGGATCAAAAACATTCAGTACTTC

v_gene: TRBV29-1
j_gene: TRBJ2-5
d_gene: TRBD1
len: 13
abundance: NA
CDR3aa: CSVLMGRGSTQYF
CDR3nt: TGCAGCGTCCTTATGGGCAGGGGGTCAACCCAGTACTTC

v_gene: TRBV27
j_gene: TRBJ1-1
d_gene: NA
len: 13
abundance: NA
CDR3aa: CASSSYTGSEAFF
CDR3nt: TGTGCCAGCAGTTCGTATACAGGGAGTGAAGCTTTCTTT

v_gene: TRBV7-6
j_gene: TRBJ1-5
d_gene: NA
len: 12
abundance: NA
CDR3aa: CASSPDNQPQHF
CDR3nt: TGTGCCAGCAGCCCAGACAATCAGCCCCAGCATTTT

v_gene: TRBV7-9
j_gene: TRBJ1-3
d_gene: TRBD1
len: 18
abundance: NA
CDR3aa: CASSLGLGQGAPGNTIYF
CDR3nt: TGTGCCAGCAGCTTAGGCCTCGGACAGGGGGCGCCTGGAAACACCATATATTTT

v_gene: TRBV5-1
j_gene: TRBJ2-1
d_gene: TRBD2
len: 13
abundance: NA
CDR3aa: CASSPGTSGEQFF
CDR3nt: TGCGCCAGCAGCCCCGGGACTAGCGGGGAGCAGTTCTTC

v_gene: TRBV20-1
j_gene: TRBJ1-1
d_gene: NA
len: 11
abundance: NA
CDR3aa: CSARDLPEAFF
CDR3nt: TGCAGTGCTAGAGATCTACCAGAAGCTTTCTTT

v_gene: TRBV7-9
j_gene: TRBJ1-5
d_gene: NA
len: 16
abundance: NA
CDR3aa: CASSLAAGNSNQPQHF
CDR3nt: TGTGCCAGCAGCTTAGCGGCAGGGAATAGCAATCAGCCCCAGCATTTT

v_gene: TRBV5-1
j_gene: TRBJ2-5
d_gene: TRBD1
len: 15
abundance: NA
CDR3aa: CASRGQGRIGETQYF
CDR3nt: TGCGCCAGCCGCGGACAGGGGAGGATCGGAGAGACCCAGTACTTC

v_gene: TRBV5-6
j_gene: TRBJ2-3
d_gene: NA
len: 14
abundance: NA
CDR3aa: CASSDYAGLDTQYF
CDR3nt: TGTGCCAGCAGCGACTATGCTGGGTTGGATACGCAGTATTTT

v_gene: TRBV5-1
j_gene: TRBJ1-2
d_gene: NA
len: 14
abundance: once
CDR3aa: CASSFEVSGYGYTF
CDR3nt: TGCGCCAGCAGCTTCGAGGTATCGGGTTATGGCTACACCTTC

v_gene: TRBV28
j_gene: TRBJ1-6
d_gene: NA
len: 13
abundance: once
CDR3aa: CASSSGFSSPLHF
CDR3nt: TGTGCCAGCAGTTCAGGGTTTTCATCACCCCTCCACTTT

v_gene: TRBV7-9
j_gene: TRBJ1-4
d_gene: NA
len: 14
abundance: NA
CDR3aa: CASSPGATNEKLFF
CDR3nt: TGTGCCAGCAGCCCAGGGGCAACTAATGAAAAACTGTTTTTT

v_gene: TRBV28
j_gene: TRBJ1-3
d_gene: NA
len: 14
abundance: NA
CDR3aa: CASSGGFSGNTIYF
CDR3nt: TGTGCCAGCAGCGGGGGTTTCTCTGGAAACACCATATATTTT

v_gene: TRBV18
j_gene: TRBJ2-1
d_gene: NA
len: 12
abundance: NA
CDR3aa: CASSPRDYEQFF
CDR3nt: TGTGCCAGCTCACCACGGGACTATGAGCAGTTCTTC

v_gene: TRBV7-9
j_gene: TRBJ2-5
d_gene: NA
len: 14
abundance: few
CDR3aa: CASSPLLAAETQYF
CDR3nt: TGTGCCAGCAGCCCTTTACTAGCTGCGGAGACCCAGTACTTC

v_gene: TRBV13
j_gene: TRBJ1-1
d_gene: NA
len: 17
abundance: NA
CDR3aa: CASSLGSGHPKNTEAFF
CDR3nt: TGTGCCAGCAGCTTAGGATCGGGACACCCAAAGAACACTGAAGCTTTCTTT

v_gene: TRBV9
j_gene: TRBJ2-6
d_gene: NA
len: 17
abundance: NA
CDR3aa: CASSVAGGGAGANVLTF
CDR3nt: TGTGCCAGCAGCGTAGCTGGAGGGGGCGCTGGGGCCAACGTCCTGACTTTC

v_gene: TRBV6-2/TRBV6-3
j_gene: TRBJ1-3
d_gene: NA
len: 15
abundance: NA
CDR3aa: CASSYGQSVRNTIYF
CDR3nt: TGTGCCAGCAGTTACGGGCAGTCGGTTAGAAACACCATATATTTT

v_gene: TRBV6-5
j_gene: TRBJ1-6
d_gene: TRBD1
len: 15
abundance: NA
CDR3aa: CASSLTGPYNSPLHF
CDR3nt: TGTGCCAGCAGTCTGACAGGGCCATATAATTCACCCCTCCACTTT

v_gene: TRBV7-9
j_gene: TRBJ2-1
d_gene: TRBD2
len: 15
abundance: NA
CDR3aa: CASSLVTSGRNEQFF
CDR3nt: TGTGCCAGCAGCTTAGTAACCAGCGGGAGGAATGAGCAGTTCTTC

v_gene: TRBV13
j_gene: TRBJ1-1
d_gene: NA
len: 14
abundance: NA
CDR3aa: CASSLVVMNTEAFF
CDR3nt: TGTGCCAGCAGCTTAGTTGTTATGAACACTGAAGCTTTCTTT

v_gene: TRBV4-1
j_gene: TRBJ1-2
d_gene: NA
len: 15
abundance: NA
CDR3aa: CASSQVVTGGGGYTF
CDR3nt: TGCGCCAGCAGCCAAGTCGTCACAGGCGGTGGTGGCTACACCTTC

v_gene: TRBV2
j_gene: TRBJ2-5
d_gene: NA
len: 14
abundance: NA
CDR3aa: CASSISGVGETQYF
CDR3nt: TGTGCCAGCAGCATCAGTGGAGTCGGAGAGACCCAGTACTTC

v_gene: TRBV5-1
j_gene: TRBJ2-7
d_gene: TRBD1
len: 14
abundance: NA
CDR3aa: CASSWGTGGYEQYF
CDR3nt: TGCGCCAGCAGCTGGGGGACAGGGGGCTACGAGCAGTACTTC

v_gene: TRBV12-3/TRBV12-4
j_gene: TRBJ2-2
d_gene: TRBD1
len: 13
abundance: NA
CDR3aa: CASRIQGTGELFF
CDR3nt: TGTGCCAGCAGGATACAGGGGACCGGGGAGCTGTTTTTT

v_gene: TRBV7-3
j_gene: TRBJ2-2
d_gene: NA
len: 14
abundance: NA
CDR3aa: CASSPSATTGELFF
CDR3nt: TGTGCCAGCAGCCCATCCGCTACGACCGGGGAGCTGTTTTTT

v_gene: TRBV1
j_gene: TRBJ2-7
d_gene: NA
len: 15
abundance: NA
CDR3aa: CTSSQVEGANTEQYF
CDR3nt: TGCACCAGCAGCCAAGTGGAGGGGGCCAACACAGAGCAGTACTTC

v_gene: TRBV5-1
j_gene: TRBJ2-4
d_gene: TRBD2
len: 17
abundance: NA
CDR3aa: CASSPAGTSGGQNIQYF
CDR3nt: TGCGCCAGCAGCCCGGCCGGGACTAGCGGGGGACAAAACATTCAGTACTTC

v_gene: TRBV24-1
j_gene: TRBJ1-4
d_gene: NA
len: 15
abundance: NA
CDR3aa: CATSDRTGPDEKLFF
CDR3nt: TGTGCCACCAGTGACCGTACAGGGCCGGATGAAAAACTGTTTTTT

v_gene: TRBV6-6
j_gene: TRBJ2-5
d_gene: NA
len: 11
abundance: NA
CDR3aa: CASGQQETQYF
CDR3nt: TGTGCCAGTGGGCAGCAAGAGACCCAGTACTTC

v_gene: TRBV5-1
j_gene: TRBJ2-3
d_gene: NA
len: 15
abundance: NA
CDR3aa: CASSLAWGGPDTQYF
CDR3nt: TGCGCCAGCAGCTTGGCCTGGGGGGGCCCAGATACGCAGTATTTT

v_gene: TRBV5-1
j_gene: TRBJ2-7
d_gene: TRBD1
len: 13
abundance: NA
CDR3aa: CASRRTGAHEQYF
CDR3nt: TGCGCCAGCAGGAGGACAGGGGCCCACGAGCAGTACTTC

v_gene: TRBV6-1
j_gene: TRBJ2-2
d_gene: NA
len: 17
abundance: NA
CDR3aa: CASSEYGWTTRTGELFF
CDR3nt: TGTGCCAGCAGTGAATATGGGTGGACTACCCGCACCGGGGAGCTGTTTTTT

v_gene: TRBV5-1
j_gene: TRBJ1-6
d_gene: NA
len: 13
abundance: few
CDR3aa: CASSSYRDSPLHF
CDR3nt: TGCGCCAGCAGCTCCTACAGGGATTCACCCCTCCACTTT

v_gene: TRBV27
j_gene: TRBJ1-4
d_gene: TRBD1
len: 15
abundance: NA
CDR3aa: CASSDYRDRREKLFF
CDR3nt: TGTGCCAGCAGTGACTACCGGGACAGGCGTGAAAAACTGTTTTTT